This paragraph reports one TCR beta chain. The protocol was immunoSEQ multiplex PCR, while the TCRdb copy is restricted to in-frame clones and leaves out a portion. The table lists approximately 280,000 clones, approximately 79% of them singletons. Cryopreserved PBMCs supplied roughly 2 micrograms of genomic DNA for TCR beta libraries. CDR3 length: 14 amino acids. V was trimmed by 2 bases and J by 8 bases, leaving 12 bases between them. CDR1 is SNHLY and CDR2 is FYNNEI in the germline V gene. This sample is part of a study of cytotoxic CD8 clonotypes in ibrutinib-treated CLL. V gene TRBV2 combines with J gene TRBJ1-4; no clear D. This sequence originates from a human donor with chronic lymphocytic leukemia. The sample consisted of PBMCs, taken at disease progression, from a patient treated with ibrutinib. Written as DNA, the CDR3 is TGTGCCAGCAGTGAAATGGCTTTAAGGGAAAAACTGTTTTTT. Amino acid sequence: CASSEMALREKLFF.